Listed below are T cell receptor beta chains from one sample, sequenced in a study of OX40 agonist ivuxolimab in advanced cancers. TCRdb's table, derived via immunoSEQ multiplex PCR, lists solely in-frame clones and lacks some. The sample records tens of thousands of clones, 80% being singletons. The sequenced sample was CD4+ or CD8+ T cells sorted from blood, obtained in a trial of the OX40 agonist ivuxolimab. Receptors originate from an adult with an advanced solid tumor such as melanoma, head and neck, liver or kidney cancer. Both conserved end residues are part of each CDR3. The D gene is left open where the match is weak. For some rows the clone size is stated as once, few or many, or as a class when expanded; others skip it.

CDR3: CASRPAGGRPSYEQYF
D: TRBD2
J: TRBJ2-7
V: TRBV5-1
size: -
length: 16

CDR3: CASSFTDTQYF
D: -
J: TRBJ2-3
V: TRBV28
size: -
length: 11

CDR3: CASRNRYEQYF
D: -
J: TRBJ2-7
V: TRBV2
size: -
length: 11

CDR3: CASSQGAGGPINEQFF
D: TRBD2
J: TRBJ2-1
V: TRBV4-2
size: -
length: 16

CDR3: CASSSTTGMNTEAFF
D: -
J: TRBJ1-1
V: TRBV5-1
size: once
length: 15

CDR3: CASSQDRGTGLTGELFF
D: -
J: TRBJ2-2
V: TRBV14
size: -
length: 17

CDR3: CASSGDPRPQYF
D: -
J: TRBJ2-5
V: TRBV6-1
size: -
length: 12

CDR3: CASSLPRLAGLTYEQYF
D: TRBD2
J: TRBJ2-7
V: TRBV5-6
size: -
length: 17

CDR3: CASSLDPGNQPQHF
D: -
J: TRBJ1-5
V: TRBV5-5
size: -
length: 14

CDR3: CASSSPPWTSGRDHLSYEQYF
D: TRBD2
J: TRBJ2-7
V: TRBV5-1
size: few
length: 21

CDR3: CASRDRGYEQYF
D: TRBD1
J: TRBJ2-7
V: TRBV2
size: -
length: 12

CDR3: CASSLGAGGWDTQYF
D: TRBD2
J: TRBJ2-3
V: TRBV7-2
size: -
length: 15

CDR3: CASKAFRDFEDEQYF
D: -
J: TRBJ2-7
V: TRBV27
size: -
length: 15

CDR3: CASSSRDRGLLNYGYTF
D: TRBD1
J: TRBJ1-2
V: TRBV28
size: -
length: 17

CDR3: CASTPRAGGSYEQYF
D: TRBD2
J: TRBJ2-7
V: TRBV2
size: -
length: 15

CDR3: CASRTSDRVGYTF
D: TRBD1
J: TRBJ1-2
V: TRBV28
size: -
length: 13

CDR3: CASSPGGGYGYTF
D: -
J: TRBJ1-2
V: TRBV7-9
size: -
length: 13

CDR3: CAISNTYEQYF
D: -
J: TRBJ2-7
V: TRBV10-3
size: few
length: 11

CDR3: CTSSQAPGTRANEQFF
D: -
J: TRBJ2-1
V: TRBV1
size: -
length: 16

CDR3: CASSDRRDGDTQYF
D: -
J: TRBJ2-3
V: TRBV2
size: -
length: 14

CDR3: CASSPKGNTGELFF
D: -
J: TRBJ2-2
V: TRBV18
size: -
length: 14

CDR3: CASGLVRASGRAAGNEQFF
D: TRBD2
J: TRBJ2-1
V: TRBV12-5
size: -
length: 19

CDR3: CASSHGTGTYGQYF
D: TRBD1
J: TRBJ2-7
V: TRBV7-8
size: -
length: 14

CDR3: CASSLGGVGSPLHF
D: TRBD1
J: TRBJ1-6
V: TRBV5-1
size: -
length: 14

CDR3: CASSWGPNYGYTF
D: -
J: TRBJ1-2
V: TRBV27
size: -
length: 13

CDR3: CASSEGTSGNNEQFF
D: TRBD2
J: TRBJ2-1
V: TRBV2
size: -
length: 15

CDR3: CASRGGPVRSQPQHF
D: -
J: TRBJ1-5
V: TRBV28
size: -
length: 15

CDR3: CASAGVSTGELFF
D: TRBD2
J: TRBJ2-2
V: TRBV6-6
size: -
length: 13

CDR3: CASSFLAGSTDTQYF
D: TRBD2
J: TRBJ2-3
V: TRBV28
size: -
length: 15

CDR3: CASTSPLSSYNEQFF
D: -
J: TRBJ2-1
V: TRBV27
size: -
length: 15

CDR3: CAIRPETTTTEAFF
D: -
J: TRBJ1-1
V: TRBV10-3
size: -
length: 14

CDR3: CASRKRGNYGYTF
D: -
J: TRBJ1-2
V: TRBV5-4
size: -
length: 13

CDR3: CASSPAGVATQYF
D: -
J: TRBJ2-5
V: TRBV18
size: -
length: 13

CDR3: CASSFKGNTEAFF
D: -
J: TRBJ1-1
V: TRBV27
size: -
length: 13

CDR3: CASSPSRLAASTDTQYF
D: TRBD2
J: TRBJ2-3
V: TRBV18
size: once
length: 17

CDR3: CASSPRTGSWNEQFF
D: TRBD1
J: TRBJ2-1
V: TRBV5-5
size: -
length: 15

CDR3: CASTFRVTNTGELFF
D: -
J: TRBJ2-2
V: TRBV7-6
size: -
length: 15

CDR3: CAISSGTGGETQYF
D: TRBD1
J: TRBJ2-5
V: TRBV10-3
size: -
length: 14

CDR3: CASSFSQLAVKMGTQYF
D: TRBD2
J: TRBJ2-5
V: TRBV7-2
size: -
length: 17

CDR3: CASSRGGLAERTDTQYF
D: TRBD2
J: TRBJ2-3
V: TRBV5-1
size: -
length: 17

CDR3: CASMRLANHEQYF
D: TRBD2
J: TRBJ2-7
V: TRBV6-5
size: -
length: 13

CDR3: CATSIHSGQQFF
D: -
J: TRBJ2-1
V: TRBV15
size: -
length: 12

CDR3: CASSFPTPKPEQYF
D: -
J: TRBJ2-7
V: TRBV27
size: -
length: 14

CDR3: CASSRVGVGQPQHF
D: -
J: TRBJ1-5
V: TRBV28
size: -
length: 14

CDR3: CASSRNQDTGELFF
D: -
J: TRBJ2-2
V: TRBV7-8
size: -
length: 14

CDR3: CASSSSGRADTQYF
D: TRBD2
J: TRBJ2-3
V: TRBV7-7
size: -
length: 14

CDR3: CASTQGIGQNTEAFF
D: TRBD1
J: TRBJ1-1
V: TRBV19
size: -
length: 15

CDR3: CASSPAATNTEAFF
D: -
J: TRBJ1-1
V: TRBV7-3
size: few
length: 14

CDR3: CASSLNRPDTQYF
D: -
J: TRBJ2-3
V: TRBV7-6
size: once
length: 13

CDR3: CASSWEGVGTEAFF
D: -
J: TRBJ1-1
V: TRBV7-9
size: medium-sized
length: 14

CDR3: CASGLQGDRGNTIYF
D: TRBD1
J: TRBJ1-3
V: TRBV28
size: once
length: 15

CDR3: CASSLTAGATEAFF
D: -
J: TRBJ1-1
V: TRBV5-1
size: once
length: 14

CDR3: CASSQGARGNTIYF
D: TRBD1
J: TRBJ1-3
V: TRBV28
size: -
length: 14